These 29 T cell receptor beta chains share one sample of origin, sequenced in a study of blood T cell repertoires in COVID-19. Assay: immunoSEQ multiplex PCR; the TCRdb copy retains only in-frame clones and omits some. The sample lists more than 200,000 clones; more than 60% were seen once. Sequencing input: peripheral blood. The receptor set was obtained from a woman between 40 and 55 years old with active or convalescent COVID-19.

The CDR3 reads CASSLNRQETQYF. The CDR3, as DNA: TGTGCCAGCAGCTTAAACAGGCAAGAGACCCAGTACTTC. The rearrangement links TRBV7-2 to TRBJ2-5, with D possibly matching TRBD1 (5 bases). The CDR3 totals 13 residues. CDR1 is SGHTA, CDR2 FQGNSA, per germline. Trimming removed 2 bases at V and 2 bases at J, with 6 bases between.

The J gene is TRBJ1-1, the V gene TRBV10-3, with D tentatively TRBD1 (6 bases). V lost 3 bases to trimming and J lost 5 bases, with 10 bases between them. This CDR3 comprises 13 residues. Germline V gives CDR1 ENHRY, CDR2 SYGVKD. Here the CDR3 DNA reads TGTGCCATCAGTGAAGGGGGTTGGACTGAAGCTTTCTTT. This sequence encodes CAISEGGWTEAFF.

V and J are TRBV4-1 and TRBJ2-1; 13 positions agree with TRBD2. Trimming took 1 base from V and 6 from J; bases not matched to a gene: 6. The CDR3 totals 17 residues. Germline values: CDR1 MGHRA, CDR2 YSYEKL. The DNA of the CDR3 is TGCGCCAGCAGCCAAGGCCTACTAGCGGGGGGGCTCAATGAGCAGTTCTTC. It is translated as CASSQGLLAGGLNEQFF.

The V gene is TRBV9, the J gene TRBJ2-7; D gene ambiguous. The CDR3 runs to 15 residues. V lost 2 bases and J lost 3, with 15 bases in between. The germline V gene encodes CDR1 SGDLS and CDR2 YYNGEE. The CDR3 nucleotides are TGTGCCAGCAGCGTCTCCCTTGACACTTACTACGAGCAGTACTTC. Translating it yields CASSVSLDTYYEQYF. Filled out from reference TRBV9 and TRBJ2-7, the complete variable domain reads DSGVTQTPKHLITATGQRVTLRCSPRSGDLSVYWYQQSLDQGLQFLIQYYNGEERAKGNILERFSAQQFPDLHSELNLSSLELGDSALYFCASSVSLDTYYEQYFGPGTRLTVT.

This chain connects TRBV10-3 to TRBJ2-6, with D possibly TRBD1 on 6 matching bases. The germline gives CDR1 ENHRY, CDR2 SYGVKD. Trimming shortened V by 8 bases and J by 2 bases, and 7 bases separated the two germline ends. There are 13 residues in the CDR3. CDR3 nucleotides: TGTGCCATCGGGACAACTGGGGCCAACGTCCTGACTTTC. Protein product: CAIGTTGANVLTF.

V and J are TRBV4-1 and TRBJ2-2; D uncertain. This CDR3 region has 13 residues. V lost 4 bases and J 6 bases, leaving 9 bases between the germline ends. Germline V CDR1 and CDR2: MGHRA, YSYEKL. CDR3 sequence reads: CASSPNSAGELFF. In DNA, the CDR3 is TGCGCCAGCAGCCCAAACTCGGCCGGGGAGCTGTTTTTT.

This clone appeared a few times. The rearrangement links TRBV29-1 to TRBJ1-1; D is uncertain. The CDR3 runs 12 residues. V lost 4 bases and J lost 5, with 11 bases in between. CDR1 and CDR2 (germline): SQVTM, ANQGSEA. CDR3 nucleotide sequence: TGCAGCGTTGTCTCCGGGAAAACTGAAGCTTTCTTT. It codes for CSVVSGKTEAFF.

The V and J genes are TRBV5-6 and TRBJ1-2; tentative D call: TRBD1 (6 bases). Germline lookup yields CDR1 SGHDT and CDR2 YYEEEE. This CDR3 comprises 17 residues. Deletions cut 5 bases from V and 8 bases from J, with 28 bases between. CDR3 bases: TGTGCCAGCAGTTCCCGGGGAGGGGGTGAAAGATTTCAAGGCTACACCTTC. Protein sequence: CASSSRGGGERFQGYTF.

A note on this clone: Other DNA sequences in this sample translate to the same CDR3. The CDR3: CASSRGQGGYGYTF. The CDR3 DNA is TGTGCCAGCAGTAGAGGACAGGGAGGATATGGCTACACCTTC. The V and J genes are TRBV27 and TRBJ1-2; 8 positions match TRBD1. Trimming at V came to 5 bases and at J to 5 bases, leaving 7 bases not matched to a gene. The germline CDR1 and CDR2 sequences are MNHEY and SMNVEV (reference sequence). The CDR3 loop spans 14 amino acids.

This chain links TRBV19 with TRBJ2-5; D gene unclear. CDR3 size: 13 residues. The V end was cut by 3 bases, the J end by 5 bases, with 10 bases between. The germline gives CDR1 LNHDA, CDR2 SQIVND (reference sequence). The CDR3 nucleotides read TGTGCCAGTAGTATCCTCCTCAGGGAGACCCAGTACTTC. This codes for CASSILLRETQYF. The whole variable domain, remainder taken from reference TRBV19 and TRBJ2-5, is DGGITQSPKYLFRKEGQNVTLSCEQNLNHDAMYWYRQDPGQGLRLIYYSQIVNDFQKGDIAEGYSVSREKKESFPLTVTSAQKNPTAFYLCASSILLRETQYFGPGTRLLVL.

This clone appeared a single time. V gene TRBV2 combines with J gene TRBJ2-7; TRBD1 aligns across 10 bases. The V and J ends lost 1 base and 7 bases, in that order; junction bases with no gene match: 4. This CDR3 comprises 14 residues. The germline V gene encodes CDR1 SNHLY and CDR2 FYNNEI. The CDR3 bases are TGTGCCAGCAGTGAAGACGGACAGGGGGGTGAGCAGTACTTC. Its translation is CASSEDGQGGEQYF.

In its sample, this clone was seen many times. V and J are TRBV29-1 and TRBJ2-3, with 8 nucleotides matching TRBD2. With 4 bases clipped from V and 6 bases from J, the junction kept 6 bases outside the gene matches. Germline V gene lookup returns CDR1 SQVTM and CDR2 ANQGSEA. The CDR3 is 13 residues long. CDR3 DNA sequence: TGCAGCGTTGGCCCGGGGGGGCCGGATACGCAGTATTTT. Translating gives CSVGPGGPDTQYF.

V usage is TRBV12-3 or TRBV12-4 and J usage is TRBJ1-3; D unresolved. Trimming took off 8 bases at V and 2 bases at J, with 7 bases between the two ends. The length of the CDR3 is 12 residues. The CDR3 nucleotides read TGTGCCAGCGAACACGCTGGAAACACCATATATTTT. This encodes CASEHAGNTIYF.

The table lists this clone with a few counts. The chain couples TRBV6-4 to TRBJ2-4, with 15 bases identical to TRBD2. The germline CDR1 and CDR2 sequences are MRHNA and SNTAGT. The CDR3 totals 21 residues. The trim removed 0 bases at V and 0 bases at J, leaving 9 bases unmatched. Here the CDR3 reads CASSDSTPGLAGGLAKNIQYF. CDR3 sequence (DNA): TGTGCCAGCAGTGACTCGACCCCGGGACTAGCGGGGGGACTAGCCAAAAACATTCAGTACTTC.

This chain connects TRBV9 to TRBJ1-6; no reliable D call. Trimming took off 4 bases at V and 0 bases at J, with 20 bases between the two ends. CDR3 length: 19 amino acids. Germline assignment: CDR1 SGDLS and CDR2 YYNGEE. Here the CDR3 DNA reads TGTGCCAGCAGCCAACGAGATTTCGGAGGGCGCTCCTATAATTCACCCCTCCACTTT. Protein product: CASSQRDFGGRSYNSPLHF.

The V gene is TRBV3-1 (or the pseudogene TRBV3-2), the J gene TRBJ2-7, with unresolved D. The CDR3 length is 12 residues. The germline CDR1 and CDR2 sequences are LGHDT and YNNKEL (reference sequence). The V end lost 1 base, the J end lost 2 bases, and 3 bases lay between the germline ends. CDR3 loop: CASSQGPYEQYF. The CDR3 coding sequence is TGTGCCAGCAGCCAAGGGCCCTACGAGCAGTACTTC.

This clone was seen more than once but under ten times. The chain carries TRBV5-4 and TRBJ1-1; tentative D call: TRBD1 (6 bases). The CDR3 sequence is 15 residues long. Germline V gene data show CDR1 as SGHNT and CDR2 as YYREEE (reference sequence). Trimming removed 4 bases from V and 1 base from J, with 14 bases in between. The CDR3 sequence: CASSLPTGSNTEAFF. As DNA, the CDR3 is TGTGCCAGCAGCCTTCCTACAGGGTCGAACACTGAAGCTTTCTTT.

This chain links TRBV5-4 with TRBJ2-7, with D possibly matching TRBD2 (6 bases). Trimming took 3 bases from V and 3 from J, leaving 19 bases between them. Looked up from germline, CDR1 is SGHNT and CDR2 is YYREEE (reference sequence). The CDR3 loop spans 16 amino acids. The CDR3 bases are TGTGCCAGCAGCTCGCGACACGGGACTCACTGCTACGAGCAGTACGTC. Translated, it gives CASSSRHGTHCYEQYV.

The chain uses TRBV4-1 and TRBJ1-4, with a possible D match to TRBD1 (5 bases). V dropped 1 base and J dropped 8 bases, with 14 bases sitting between them. The CDR3 is made up of 15 amino acids. The V gene's germline CDR1 is MGHRA and CDR2 YSYEKL. CDR3 sequence reads: CASSQVGVGLEKLFF. CDR3 nucleotides: TGCGCCAGCAGCCAAGTAGGGGTCGGCCTCGAAAAACTGTTTTTT.

A few counts support this clone. This rearrangement joins TRBV25-1 to TRBJ2-3, with 7 bases matching TRBD1. Unmatched junction bases numbered 7, after V lost 4 bases and J lost 3 bases. The CDR3 has 15 residues. Germline values: CDR1 MGHDK, CDR2 SYGVNS. The DNA for the CDR3 is TGTGCCAGCAGTGCTCAGGACAGGAGGACAGATACGCAGTATTTT. It translates to CASSAQDRRTDTQYF.

This chain links TRBV7-9 with TRBJ2-3; 9 bases are a match to TRBD2. The CDR3 extends over 16 amino acids. The J segment lost 1 base and the V segment lost 0 bases, leaving 2 bases of the junction unmatched. Germline V gives CDR1 SEHNR, CDR2 FQNEAQ (reference sequence). Written as DNA, the CDR3 is TGTGCCAGCAGCTTAGCGGCTAGCGGGGGCACAGATACGCAGTATTTT. Protein: CASSLAASGGTDTQYF.

The chain couples TRBV6-5 to TRBJ1-5, with D possibly being TRBD1 (5 bases). The CDR3 sequence is 14 residues long. CDR1 MNHEY and CDR2 SVGAGI come from the germline V gene. V was shortened by 3 bases and J by 5 bases, with 11 bases between the two germline ends. The CDR3 region is CASSYTGSDQPQHF. For the CDR3, the DNA is TGTGCCAGCAGTTATACAGGCTCGGATCAGCCCCAGCATTTT.

The chain combines TRBV6-2 or TRBV6-3 with TRBJ2-6; possible D gene TRBD1, 5 bases. V was cut by 2 bases and J by 1 base, with 9 bases left in between. The CDR3 length is 16 residues. CDR1 MNHEY and CDR2 SVGEGT come from the germline V gene. The CDR3 DNA reads as TGTGCCAGCAGTTACGGGGCAGGGTCTGGGGCCAACGTCCTGACTTTC. Amino acids: CASSYGAGSGANVLTF.

This clone was detected a few times. This sequence joins TRBV4-2 and TRBJ1-2, with 7 nucleotides matching TRBD1. Germline CDR1 reads LGHNA; CDR2 reads YNFKEQ. V was pared by 3 bases and J by 5 bases, with 15 bases of the junction left unmatched. This CDR3 contains 17 residues. CDR3 protein: CASSHVGQEGFSYGYTF. CDR3 coding DNA: TGTGCCAGCAGCCATGTCGGACAGGAAGGATTCTCTTATGGCTACACCTTC.

This chain uses TRBV25-1 with TRBJ1-2; D may be TRBD1 (6 bases). Germline lookup yields CDR1 MGHDK and CDR2 SYGVNS. Trimming took off 3 bases at V and 7 bases at J, with 18 bases between the two ends. This CDR3 is built from 15 residues. CDR3 residues: CASSDGYRALRGYTF. CDR3 DNA sequence: TGTGCCAGCAGTGATGGATACAGGGCCCTTCGTGGCTACACCTTC.

This chain uses TRBV19 with TRBJ2-7; tentative D call: TRBD1 (5 bases). The CDR3 sequence is 12 residues long. Germline assignment: CDR1 LNHDA and CDR2 SQIVND (reference sequence). Trimming shortened V by 3 bases and J by 4 bases, and 7 bases separated the two germline ends. The CDR3 reads CASSIQGYEQYF. CDR3 nucleotide sequence: TGTGCCAGTAGTATTCAGGGTTACGAGCAGTACTTC.

CDR3 protein: CASSLTSGDAMQYF. The CDR3 nucleotides read TGTGCCAGCAGCTTGACTAGCGGGGACGCGATGCAGTACTTC. This chain connects TRBV5-5 to TRBJ2-7, with 10 bases lining up with TRBD2. V shed 1 base and J 9 bases; nucleotides not matched to a gene: 7. The CDR3 has 14 residues. Germline values: CDR1 SGHKS, CDR2 YYEKEE (reference sequence).

The rearrangement uses TRBV19 and TRBJ1-5, with no clear D. CDR3 size: 15 residues. V was trimmed by 6 bases and J by 1 base, leaving 13 bases between them. Germline CDR1 and CDR2: LNHDA and SQIVND (reference sequence). The CDR3 bases are TGTGCCAGTAGGATCGGGAGCACAAGCAATCAGCCCCAGCATTTT. It encodes CASRIGSTSNQPQHF.

The gene calls are TRBV12-3 or TRBV12-4 and TRBJ1-1; no clear D gene. The V and J ends lost 2 bases and 3 bases respectively, with 7 bases between them. The CDR3 contains 13 residues. The CDR3 coding sequence is TGTGCCAGCAGTTTAAGAGGCCACACTGAAGCTTTCTTT. It translates to CASSLRGHTEAFF.